This T cell receptor (beta chain) was identified during a study of T cell changes during pregnancy in multiple sclerosis. TCRdb's copy holds only in-frame clones and misses some; the assay was immunoSEQ multiplex PCR. The sample holds some 39,000 clones; about nine tenths are singletons and the top ten take about 0.35%. Germline V gene lookup returns CDR1 LNHDA and CDR2 SQIVND (reference sequence). J gave up 7 bases and V 4 bases, and 8 bases lay outside the gene matches. The CDR3 sequence is 14 residues long. The TCR sequence derives from a female donor in good health, enrolled as a control in a pregnancy study. The J gene is TRBJ1-2, the V gene TRBV19; the match to TRBD1 covers 8 bases. Material: CD4+ T cells from peripheral blood mononuclear cells, obtained in the third trimester of pregnancy. CDR3 residues: CASSTNTGTGGYTF. The CDR3 coding sequence is TGTGCCAGTAGTACAAACACGGGGACAGGTGGCTACACCTTC.